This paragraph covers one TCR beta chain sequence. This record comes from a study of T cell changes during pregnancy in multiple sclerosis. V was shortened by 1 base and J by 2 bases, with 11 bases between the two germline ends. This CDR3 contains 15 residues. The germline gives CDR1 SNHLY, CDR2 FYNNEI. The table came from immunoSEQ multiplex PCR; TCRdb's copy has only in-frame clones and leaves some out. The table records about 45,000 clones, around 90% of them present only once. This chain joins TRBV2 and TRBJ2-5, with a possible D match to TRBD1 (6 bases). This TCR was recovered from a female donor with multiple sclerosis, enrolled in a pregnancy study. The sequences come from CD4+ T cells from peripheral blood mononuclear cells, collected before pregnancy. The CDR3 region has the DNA TGTGCCAGCAGTGAAGGGGGTCAGGGGCAAGAGACCCAGTACTTC. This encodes CASSEGGQGQETQYF.